Listed below are T cell receptor beta chains from one sample, sequenced in a study of beta chain features in type 1 diabetes. The protocol was immunoSEQ multiplex PCR, while the TCRdb copy is restricted to in-frame clones and leaves out a portion. Among about 250,000 clones listed, approximately 11% were seen once. Sample: naive CD4+ T cells from blood. These receptors were taken from a man aged 25-45 years with type 1 diabetes. Both conserved end residues are part of each CDR3. Fields, in order: CDR3 DNA, CDR3 protein, J gene, clone size, V gene, D gene. D genes are given only for firm matches. Clone size is given for some rows only: seen once, a few or many times, or a class if the clone is expanded.

cdr3_nt: TGTGCCAGCAGCTTGGGCATCAGGGGGGATACGCAGTATTTT
cdr3_aa: CASSLGIRGDTQYF
j_call: TRBJ2-3
clone_size: .
v_call: TRBV5-4
d_call: TRBD1

cdr3_nt: TGTGCCAGCAAGTCGGGGGGGGTCGATGAGCAGTTCTTC
cdr3_aa: CASKSGGVDEQFF
j_call: TRBJ2-1
clone_size: few
v_call: TRBV27
d_call: TRBD2

cdr3_nt: TGTGCCAGCAGCCAAGATCAAGGGGGCCCTAATTCACCCCTCCACTTT
cdr3_aa: CASSQDQGGPNSPLHF
j_call: TRBJ1-6
clone_size: .
v_call: TRBV4-2
d_call: TRBD1

cdr3_nt: TGTGCCAGCAGCTTAACTAGCGGTGAAGAGACCCAGTACTTC
cdr3_aa: CASSLTSGEETQYF
j_call: TRBJ2-5
clone_size: few
v_call: TRBV7-9
d_call: TRBD2

cdr3_nt: TGTGCCAGCAGGCCAACAGGGGGCAAGGACTATGGCTACACCTTC
cdr3_aa: CASRPTGGKDYGYTF
j_call: TRBJ1-2
clone_size: .
v_call: TRBV6-5
d_call: TRBD1

cdr3_nt: TGCAGCGTTGATCGTGGGGCCCAAGAGACCCAGTACTTC
cdr3_aa: CSVDRGAQETQYF
j_call: TRBJ2-5
clone_size: few
v_call: TRBV29-1
d_call: .

cdr3_nt: TGCGCCAGCAGCTTGTTTGGCACAATAAAGGGGGAGACCCAGTACTTC
cdr3_aa: CASSLFGTIKGETQYF
j_call: TRBJ2-5
clone_size: few
v_call: TRBV5-1
d_call: .

cdr3_nt: TGCAGCGTTGAAGATTTTGGCAGGGGGCCAGAAGTACCGAACTATGGCTACACCTTC
cdr3_aa: CSVEDFGRGPEVPNYGYTF
j_call: TRBJ1-2
clone_size: .
v_call: TRBV29-1
d_call: TRBD1

cdr3_nt: TGTGCCAGCAGCCTCACAGGGATCTATTGGAATGAGCAGTTCTTC
cdr3_aa: CASSLTGIYWNEQFF
j_call: TRBJ2-1
clone_size: .
v_call: TRBV9
d_call: .

cdr3_nt: TGTGCCTGGGAACAGGGCGGCAATCAGCCCCAGCATTTT
cdr3_aa: CAWEQGGNQPQHF
j_call: TRBJ1-5
clone_size: few
v_call: TRBV30
d_call: .

cdr3_nt: TGTGCCAGCAGCCACAACAAGAATTCACCCCTCCACTTT
cdr3_aa: CASSHNKNSPLHF
j_call: TRBJ1-6
clone_size: few
v_call: TRBV7-3
d_call: .

cdr3_nt: TGTGCCAGCAGCTTAAGCGGAGGACTCTCCTACAATGAGCAGTTCTTC
cdr3_aa: CASSLSGGLSYNEQFF
j_call: TRBJ2-1
clone_size: .
v_call: TRBV7-3
d_call: .

cdr3_nt: TGCGCCAGCAGCTTTGCGGGAGTCGGGCAGCCCCAGCATTTT
cdr3_aa: CASSFAGVGQPQHF
j_call: TRBJ1-5
clone_size: .
v_call: TRBV5-1
d_call: .

cdr3_nt: TGTGCCAGCAGCGCACAGGGGGCGGGCACTGAAGCTTTCTTT
cdr3_aa: CASSAQGAGTEAFF
j_call: TRBJ1-1
clone_size: few
v_call: TRBV7-9
d_call: TRBD1

cdr3_nt: TGTGCCAGCAGCCCCAGCGGGTTTTTGAACACTGAAGCTTTCTTT
cdr3_aa: CASSPSGFLNTEAFF
j_call: TRBJ1-1
clone_size: few
v_call: TRBV7-3
d_call: .

cdr3_nt: TGTGCCAGCAGCTTGGGAGGGCGGGATGAGCAGTTCTTC
cdr3_aa: CASSLGGRDEQFF
j_call: TRBJ2-1
clone_size: .
v_call: TRBV5-6
d_call: .

cdr3_nt: TGTGCCAGCAGTCCTAGCGGACCCAATCCCAAAGATACGCAGTATTTT
cdr3_aa: CASSPSGPNPKDTQYF
j_call: TRBJ2-3
clone_size: .
v_call: TRBV25-1
d_call: TRBD2

cdr3_nt: TGTGCCAGCAGCTTAGGTCCAGGGGATTATGGCTACACCTTC
cdr3_aa: CASSLGPGDYGYTF
j_call: TRBJ1-2
clone_size: .
v_call: TRBV7-2
d_call: .

cdr3_nt: TGTGCCAGCAGCGGGGCGGGAGAGCAGTTCTTC
cdr3_aa: CASSGAGEQFF
j_call: TRBJ2-1
clone_size: .
v_call: TRBV5-4
d_call: .

cdr3_nt: TGTGCCAGCAGTGTGGACAGGGGGCCCTACGAGCAGTACTTC
cdr3_aa: CASSVDRGPYEQYF
j_call: TRBJ2-7
clone_size: few
v_call: TRBV2
d_call: TRBD1

cdr3_nt: TGCGCCAGCAGCTTGGTAGGGAGGAATACTGAAGCTTTCTTT
cdr3_aa: CASSLVGRNTEAFF
j_call: TRBJ1-1
clone_size: .
v_call: TRBV5-1
d_call: .

cdr3_nt: TGTGCCAGCAGGCCCAGGGAGGCGGCCAACGTCCTGACTTTC
cdr3_aa: CASRPREAANVLTF
j_call: TRBJ2-6
clone_size: .
v_call: TRBV27
d_call: .

cdr3_nt: TGTGCCAGCAGCTGGCAGACAGACACTGAAGCTTTCTTT
cdr3_aa: CASSWQTDTEAFF
j_call: TRBJ1-1
clone_size: .
v_call: TRBV7-9
d_call: .

cdr3_nt: TGTGCCAGCAGGCATGGCGGGGGCAATCAGCCCCAGCATTTT
cdr3_aa: CASRHGGGNQPQHF
j_call: TRBJ1-5
clone_size: few
v_call: TRBV28
d_call: .

cdr3_nt: TGCGCCAGCAGCCAAGAAGGCAGTCCCAGGGGTTACTACGAGCAGTACTTC
cdr3_aa: CASSQEGSPRGYYEQYF
j_call: TRBJ2-7
clone_size: few
v_call: TRBV4-3
d_call: .

cdr3_nt: TGTGCCAGCAGCTCGGTACAGGGAAACACTGAAGCTTTCTTT
cdr3_aa: CASSSVQGNTEAFF
j_call: TRBJ1-1
clone_size: few
v_call: TRBV7-9
d_call: .

cdr3_nt: TGTGCCAGCTCACTCTCGGAGTCGTCCGGCTACACCTTC
cdr3_aa: CASSLSESSGYTF
j_call: TRBJ1-2
clone_size: few
v_call: TRBV18
d_call: .

cdr3_nt: TGTGCCAGCAGCTTGTCGGGATCCTCCTACGAGCAGTACTTC
cdr3_aa: CASSLSGSSYEQYF
j_call: TRBJ2-7
clone_size: .
v_call: TRBV7-9
d_call: .

cdr3_nt: TGCGCCAGCGGGAGCGACAGGGGGGACGAAAAACTGTTTTTT
cdr3_aa: CASGSDRGDEKLFF
j_call: TRBJ1-4
clone_size: .
v_call: TRBV5-1
d_call: TRBD1

cdr3_nt: TGTGCCAGCAGTGGGGGCCCTGGTGTCCCCTACGAGCAGTACTTC
cdr3_aa: CASSGGPGVPYEQYF
j_call: TRBJ2-7
clone_size: few
v_call: TRBV6-1
d_call: .